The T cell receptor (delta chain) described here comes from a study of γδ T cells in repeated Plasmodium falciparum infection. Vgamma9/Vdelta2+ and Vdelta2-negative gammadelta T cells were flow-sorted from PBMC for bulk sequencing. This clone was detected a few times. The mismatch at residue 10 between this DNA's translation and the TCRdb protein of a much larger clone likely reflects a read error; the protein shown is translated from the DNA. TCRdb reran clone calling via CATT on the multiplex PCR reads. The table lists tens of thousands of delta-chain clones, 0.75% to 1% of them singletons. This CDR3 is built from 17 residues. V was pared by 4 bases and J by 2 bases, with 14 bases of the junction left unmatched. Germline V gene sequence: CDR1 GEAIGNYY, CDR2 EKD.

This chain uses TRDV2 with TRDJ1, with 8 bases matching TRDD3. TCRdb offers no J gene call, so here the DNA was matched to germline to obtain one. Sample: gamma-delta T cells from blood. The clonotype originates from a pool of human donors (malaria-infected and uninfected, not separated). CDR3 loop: CACDTVLGAAQTDKLIF. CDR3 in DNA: TGTGCCTGTGATACCGTACTGGGGGCGGCGCAAACCGATAAACTCATCTTT.